A single T cell receptor beta chain is shown here with its context. Its specificity is not known. This sample is part of a study of shared clonotypes between healthy human individuals. Study overall: Three plates were used per donor for CD4 naive, three for CD4 memory, two for CD8 naive and one for CD8 memory. General study findings and limits: Generation probabilities of non-shared clonotypes were lower (relative to those shared by all four donors).

The authors split each subset's genomic DNA evenly across several immunoSEQ plates. The repertoire was sequenced with immunoSEQ multiplex PCR; TCRdb's copy has only in-frame clones and lacks some. The repertoire holds 2 million to 3 million clones, with approximately 93% as singletons. The origin of this receptor is a man between 18 and 29 years old in good health. Some clones in this sample may be carry-over from other donors' samples. The sequenced sample was naive CD4+ T cells from PBMCs. Regarding subset: CD45RA+ positively selected.

The CDR3 loop is CASSVRDRAYNSPLHF. The CDR3 nucleotides are TGTGCCAGCAGCGTTCGGGACAGGGCTTATAATTCACCCCTCCACTTT. The rearrangement links TRBV14 to TRBJ1-6, with 9 bases identical to TRBD1. The CDR3 covers 16 residues. Losses at the gene ends were 5 bases for V and 4 bases for J; bases not matched to a gene: 6. Germline lookup yields CDR1 SGHDN and CDR2 FVKESK.